One and the same sample provided the 29 T cell receptor beta chains below, sequenced in a study of early T cells in non-severe SARS-CoV-2 infection. TCRdb redid the calling of the 5' RACE reads with MiXCR, one entry per CDR3 protein. This table has some 76,000 distinct CDR3 sequences, 15% to 19% appearing once. Sequencing input: whole blood. The receptors stem from an adult who was a healthcare worker with PCR-confirmed SARS-CoV-2 infection or an uninfected control (not recorded which).

This clonotype appeared a few times. The chain carries TRBV4-1 and TRBJ1-2, with a tentative D call TRBD1 (6 bases). The V and J ends lost 4 bases and 8 bases respectively, with 17 bases between them. CDR1 is MGHRA and CDR2 is YSYEKL in the germline V gene. CDR3 size: 14 residues. The CDR3 is CASSPGRGDKGYTF. Here the CDR3 DNA reads TGCGCCAGCAGCCCGGGCAGGGGAGACAAGGGCTACACCTTC.

Here the CDR3 reads CASSQGPQRQETQYF. The CDR3 nucleotides are TGTGCCAGCAGCCAAGGACCTCAAAGGCAAGAGACCCAGTACTTC. The chain uses TRBV3-1 and TRBJ2-5; no clear D. Germline-derived CDR1 and CDR2 are LGHDT and YNNKEL (reference sequence). Trimming pared 1 base from V and 2 bases from J, leaving 11 bases between. This CDR3 spans 15 amino acids.

This clonotype showed up just a few times. V usage is TRBV11-2 and J usage is TRBJ1-2; a weak D match, TRBD1 (5 bases). The CDR3 is 13 amino acids. Trimming removed 4 bases from V and 6 bases from J, with 12 bases in between. Per germline, CDR1 SGHAT and CDR2 FQNNGV. The CDR3 is CASSSGRVNGYTF. The DNA for the CDR3 is TGTGCCAGCAGCTCAGGGAGGGTGAATGGCTACACCTTC.

This clonotype was counted ten times or more. The chain combines TRBV7-9 with TRBJ2-1; TRBD2 aligns across 9 bases. The CDR3 contains 16 residues. Trimming removed 1 base from V and 8 bases from J; junction bases left unmatched: 9. Germline V gene sequence: CDR1 SEHNR, CDR2 FQNEAQ (reference sequence). The CDR3 region has the DNA TGTGCCAGCAGCTTAGATAGGGCGGGGGGGCCCGATGAGCAGTTCTTC. Protein sequence: CASSLDRAGGPDEQFF.

The V and J genes are TRBV11-3 and TRBJ2-3, with 12 bases aligning to TRBD1. V was clipped by 3 bases and J by 5 bases; unmatched bases: 6. Germline CDR1 and CDR2: SGHNT and YENEEA. The CDR3 is made up of 16 amino acids. This chain's CDR3 is CASSFQGQGALDTQYF. The CDR3 DNA reads as TGTGCCAGCAGCTTCCAGGGACAGGGGGCCTTAGATACGCAGTATTTT.

The rearrangement links TRBV20-1 to TRBJ2-1; TRBD2 matches at 11 bases. Trimming at V came to 5 bases and at J to 5 bases, leaving 5 bases not matched to a gene. Germline V gives CDR1 DFQATT, CDR2 SNEGSKA (reference sequence). The CDR3 consists of 14 residues. DNA of the CDR3: TGCAGTGCTCGGGCGGGACTAGCGGACAATGAGCAGTTCTTC. Amino acids: CSARAGLADNEQFF.

This clonotype was counted a few times. The chain carries TRBV11-2 and TRBJ1-4, with a tentative D call TRBD1 (5 bases). Between the trimmed V and J ends, which lost 0 bases and 3 bases, there was a span of 14 bases. This CDR3 spans 17 amino acids. Germline lookup yields CDR1 SGHAT and CDR2 FQNNGV. The chain's CDR3 is CASSLDTSGWPNEKLFF. CDR3 sequence (DNA): TGTGCCAGCAGCTTAGATACGTCAGGGTGGCCTAATGAAAAACTGTTTTTT.

The V call is TRBV7-9, the J call TRBJ2-5; D uncertain. CDR1 and CDR2 (germline): SEHNR, FQNEAQ (reference sequence). This CDR3 is built from 14 residues. Between the trimmed V and J ends, which lost 3 bases and 1 base, there was a span of 9 bases. The CDR3 protein is CASSLKILQETQYF. CDR3 nucleotide sequence: TGTGCCAGCAGCTTGAAGATCCTCCAAGAGACCCAGTACTTC.

This clonotype was picked up a small number of times. The CDR3 DNA reads TGTGCCAGCAGTTTATCTAGCGGGGGCACAGATACGCAGTATTTT. Amino acid sequence: CASSLSSGGTDTQYF. The V gene is TRBV12-3 or TRBV12-4, the J gene TRBJ2-3, with 9 bases fitting TRBD2. V shed 2 bases, J shed 1 base, and the junction held 1 base outside the gene matches. The CDR3 extends over 15 amino acids.

This clonotype came up a few times. The V gene is TRBV30, the J gene TRBJ2-3, with 8 nucleotides matching TRBD1. This CDR3 is built from 15 residues. The V gene's germline CDR1 is GTSNPN and CDR2 SVGIG (reference sequence). V shed 2 bases and J 4 bases; nucleotides not matched to a gene: 8. This CDR3 reads CAWSTPDRGSDTQYF. CDR3 nucleotide sequence: TGTGCCTGGAGTACTCCCGACAGGGGCTCAGATACGCAGTATTTT.

J is TRBJ1-4 and V is TRBV5-1; D may be TRBD1 (5 bases). Germline V lookup: CDR1 SGHRS, CDR2 YFSETQ. The V end was cut by 0 bases, the J end by 7 bases, with 7 bases between. The CDR3 totals 13 residues. The DNA for the CDR3 is TGCGCCAGCAGCTTGGCCAGGGCTGAAAAACTGTTTTTT. This sequence encodes CASSLARAEKLFF.

This chain links TRBV2 with TRBJ1-5; D is undetermined. The germline V and J ends were trimmed by 5 bases and 0 bases, with 20 bases remaining between them. This CDR3 has 18 amino acids. Germline V gene lookup returns CDR1 SNHLY and CDR2 FYNNEI. The CDR3 bases are TGTGCCAGCAGTACCAGATCCGGGAAGGTGGGTAGCAATCAGCCCCAGCATTTT. Encoded protein: CASSTRSGKVGSNQPQHF.

In its sample, this clonotype was seen many times. V and J are TRBV29-1 and TRBJ2-3; D is ambiguous. V was shortened by 3 bases and J by 8 bases, with 9 bases between the two germline ends. This CDR3 is 11 amino acids long. Germline-derived CDR1 and CDR2 are SQVTM and ANQGSEA. The CDR3 sequence: CSVERSGTQYF. In nucleotides, the CDR3 is TGCAGCGTTGAGAGGTCAGGTACGCAGTATTTT.

This clonotype occurred a few times. The CDR3 DNA reads as TGTGCCAGCAGCTTGGGAGAGGGCAGGGGCGGAGGAGCTTTCTTT. Translated, it gives CASSLGEGRGGGAFF. The chain is built from TRBV11-3 and TRBJ1-1, with D maybe TRBD1 (6 bases). CDR3 size: 15 residues. V lost 3 bases to trimming and J lost 10 bases, with 21 bases between them. Germline lookup yields CDR1 SGHNT and CDR2 YENEEA. Based on the CDR3 plus reference TRBV11-3 and TRBJ1-1, the full variable domain is EAGVVQSPRYKIIEKKQPVAFWCNPISGHNTLYWYLQNLGQGPELLIRYENEEAVDDSQLPKDRFSAERLKGVDSTLKIQPAELGDSAVYLCASSLGEGRGGGAFFGQGTRLTVV.

This clonotype was seen many times. CDR3 amino acids: CASSSGLAANTGELFF. CDR3 sequence (DNA): TGTGCCAGCAGCTCCGGACTAGCGGCAAACACCGGGGAGCTGTTTTTT. The chain carries TRBV5-4 and TRBJ2-2, with TRBD2 matching over 10 bases. Germline V gene data show CDR1 as SGHNT and CDR2 as YYREEE (reference sequence). The trim removed 3 bases at V and 2 bases at J, leaving 4 bases unmatched. The CDR3 contains 16 residues.

The V gene is TRBV7-2, the J gene TRBJ2-2; perhaps TRBD2 as D (5 bases). Per germline, CDR1 SGHTA and CDR2 FQGNSA. V dropped 5 bases and J dropped 5 bases, with 18 bases sitting between them. CDR3 length: 16 residues. CDR3: CASSTPKLANTGELFF. CDR3 DNA sequence: TGTGCCAGCAGCACCCCGAAGCTAGCAAATACCGGGGAGCTGTTTTTT.

This clonotype was seen a handful of times. The chain has TRBV19 and TRBJ2-7, with no clear D. Trimming removed 6 bases from V and 0 bases from J, with 9 bases in between. Germline CDR1 LNHDA, CDR2 SQIVND (reference sequence). CDR3 length: 13 amino acids. The CDR3 loop reads CASSRVPSYEQYF. The CDR3 DNA sequence: TGTGCCAGTAGCAGAGTTCCCTCCTACGAGCAGTACTTC.

The rearrangement links TRBV5-1 to TRBJ2-5; the D gene is possibly TRBD2 (6 bases). Trimming took off 5 bases at V and 5 bases at J, with 22 bases between the two ends. This CDR3 is built from 16 residues. CDR1 is SGHRS and CDR2 is YFSETQ in the germline V gene. In DNA form, the CDR3 reads TGCGCCAGCAGAAACATAGCGGAGTACGCGGCGGAGACCCAGTACTTC. Translated, it gives CASRNIAEYAAETQYF. The full variable domain, in which reference TRBV5-1 and TRBJ2-5 provide the parts outside the CDR3, is KAGVTQTPRYLIKTRGQQVTLSCSPISGHRSVSWYQQTPGQGLQFLFEYFSETQRNKGNFPGRFSGRQFSNSRSEMNVSTLELGDSALYLCASRNIAEYAAETQYFGPGTRLLVL.

This clonotype showed up many times. V gene TRBV7-3 combines with J gene TRBJ2-3; D gene unclear. This CDR3 has 12 amino acids. Germline-derived CDR1 and CDR2 are SGHTA and FQGTGA. V was pared by 0 bases and J by 6 bases, with 4 bases between. The CDR3 nucleotides read TGTGCCAGCAGCTTAACTGGGGATACGCAGTATTTT. It yields the protein CASSLTGDTQYF.

V and J are TRBV5-1 and TRBJ1-2; possible D gene TRBD1, 5 bases. Looked up from germline, CDR1 is SGHRS and CDR2 is YFSETQ. V was cut by 8 bases and J by 2 bases, with 19 bases left in between. The CDR3 totals 15 residues. The CDR3 DNA is TGCGCCAGTTCCCTCGGAGGGACGCCGAACTATGGCTACACCTTC. This encodes CASSLGGTPNYGYTF.

This clonotype has just a few counts. The chain uses TRBV20-1 and TRBJ2-7, with TRBD1 as a possible D gene (6 bases). Per germline, CDR1 DFQATT and CDR2 SNEGSKA (reference sequence). The CDR3 has 13 amino acids. Trimming took off 2 bases at V and 3 bases at J, with 11 bases between the two ends. For the CDR3, the DNA is TGCAGTGCTAGACGGGACACTTTCTACGAGCAGTACTTC. Encoded protein: CSARRDTFYEQYF.

Points on this clonotype: Possible read error: a much larger clone is one base away. The rearrangement joins TRBV20-1 to TRBJ2-7, with D maybe TRBD1 (5 bases). The V gene lost 5 bases and the J gene lost 2 bases, with 13 bases spanning the gap. From germline, CDR1 is DFQATT and CDR2 SNEGSKA (reference sequence). CDR3 length: 13 residues. The CDR3 DNA follows: TGCAGTGCTGTACGGTCAGGGACCTACGAGCAGTACTTC. Its translation is CSAVRSGTYEQYF.

This clonotype has more than one count but fewer than ten. V usage is TRBV6-1 and J usage is TRBJ2-3, with D possibly matching TRBD1 (6 bases). Germline V gene data show CDR1 as MNHNS and CDR2 as SASEGT. V was trimmed by 5 bases and J by 0 bases, leaving 9 bases between them. This CDR3 is built from 14 residues. This CDR3 reads CASSSDSSTDTQYF. CDR3 DNA sequence: TGTGCCAGCAGTTCGGACAGCAGCACAGATACGCAGTATTTT.

Many counts were recorded for this clonotype. The rearrangement links TRBV7-3 to TRBJ1-1, with 8 nucleotides matching TRBD1. Trimming cost V 2 bases and J 0 bases; bases outside gene matches: 5. CDR3 length: 16 residues. The germline V gene has CDR1 SGHTA and CDR2 FQGTGA. The CDR3: CASSLEGTGLNTEAFF. The CDR3, as DNA: TGTGCCAGCAGCTTAGAGGGGACAGGCCTGAACACTGAAGCTTTCTTT.

In this sample, this clonotype turned up many times. The chain recombines TRBV4-1 with TRBJ1-1; 9 bases fit TRBD1. V shed 0 bases, J shed 0 bases, and the junction held 14 bases outside the gene matches. Germline assignment: CDR1 MGHRA and CDR2 YSYEKL. The CDR3 sequence is 20 residues long. The CDR3 spells CASSQDDTGTGSFMNTEAFF. The CDR3 nucleotides are TGCGCCAGCAGCCAAGATGATACCGGGACAGGGAGCTTCATGAACACTGAAGCTTTCTTT.

Only a few counts were recorded for this clonotype. The chain uses TRBV29-1 and TRBJ2-7; the D is unclear. The germline CDR1 and CDR2 sequences are SQVTM and ANQGSEA. V dropped 5 bases and J dropped 4 bases, with 9 bases sitting between them. The CDR3 covers 11 residues. The CDR3: CSVQVSYEQYF. Here the CDR3 DNA reads TGCAGCGTTCAGGTGTCTTACGAGCAGTACTTC.

This sequence joins TRBV6-5 and TRBJ1-2, with TRBD1 matching over 9 bases. Germline CDR1 and CDR2: MNHEY and SVGAGI. The CDR3 runs to 14 residues. V gave up 4 bases and J gave up 4 bases; unmatched junction bases: 4. The CDR3 sequence is CASSSTGGGYGYTF. The DNA for the CDR3 is TGTGCCAGCAGTTCAACAGGGGGCGGCTATGGCTACACCTTC.

The genes are TRBV6-2 or TRBV6-3 and TRBJ2-7; TRBD2 might be the D (6 bases). The CDR3 consists of 14 residues. CDR1 and CDR2 from the germline V gene are MNHEY and SVGEGT. Trimming left V 8 bases short and J 0 bases short, with 14 bases between. The DNA for the CDR3 is TGTGCCAGCCTCTCCGGGAGACTCTCCTACGAGCAGTACTTC. Amino acids: CASLSGRLSYEQYF.

This clonotype showed up many times. The chain links TRBV4-1 to TRBJ1-5; no reliable D call. The germline V gene encodes CDR1 MGHRA and CDR2 YSYEKL. CDR3 length: 16 residues. V was trimmed by 0 bases and J by 0 bases, leaving 9 bases between them. Here the CDR3 reads CASSQDYSLSNQPQHF. The CDR3 nucleotides read TGCGCCAGCAGCCAAGATTACAGCCTTAGCAATCAGCCCCAGCATTTT.